This TCR beta chain was sequenced during a study of blood T cell repertoires in COVID-19. Whole-study context: There were acute and convalescent COVID-19 samples, and they came from the United States, Italy and Spain. The analysed material was cDNA or gDNA that came from T cells, B-cell-depleted T cells, or PBMCs.

As handled by the study authors: Reference gene primer amplification yielded estimated nucleated cell counts. Only in-frame clones appear in the TCRdb table, and some are missing; sequencing was by immunoSEQ multiplex PCR. The V and J calls and the clone size are those of that table, but D and trimming were determined from the DNA. The repertoire holds about 490,000 clones, with 70% to 90% as singletons. The CDR3 has 13 residues. Germline V CDR1 and CDR2: DFQATT, SNEGSKA (reference sequence). Trimming shortened V by 3 bases and J by 1 base, and 8 bases separated the two germline ends. This chain joins TRBV20-1 and TRBJ2-3; D not resolved. The sample taken for sequencing was peripheral blood. This sequence originates from a human donor in a cohort sampled during active COVID-19. CDR3 sequence: CSASSLRTDTQYF. The CDR3 nucleotides read TGCAGTGCTAGTTCCCTCCGCACAGATACGCAGTATTTT.